Included here is one T cell receptor beta chain sequence, with context. Its matching antigen is unknown. The source of the sample is a study of T cell responses to AZD1222 COVID-19 vaccine. Some clones are missing from TCRdb's copy, which holds only in-frame ones; the method was immunoSEQ multiplex PCR. The sample holds approximately 140,000 clones, 94% seen once. Germline CDR1 and CDR2: MNHEY and SVGEGT. The germline V and J ends were trimmed by 5 bases and 4 bases, with 8 bases remaining between them. The CDR3 has 12 residues. Study-wide results and limits: Donors, mostly white British, included more females; clonal diversity was possibly underestimated.

This clonotype originated in an adult in good health. Sequenced here: peripheral blood, sampled on day 0 of AZD1222 vaccination. The chain joins TRBV6-2 or TRBV6-3 to TRBJ1-2; maybe TRBD1 (6 bases). The CDR3 loop reads CASSQQGYGYTF. In DNA form, the CDR3 reads TGTGCCAGCAGTCAACAGGGCTATGGCTACACCTTC.